Given below is one TCR beta chain in context. This clonotype was detected ten times or more. Its antigen is unknown. No base qualities exist here, and no much larger clone lies one base off it. This sample stems from a study of identical twins (dated by TCRdb to 2016 to 2017). A note on the overall study: The study deep-sequenced TCR alpha and beta repertoires from monozygotic twins, unrelated adults of various ages and cord blood to test whether fetal clonotypes persist. To rule out contamination, the twin experiments were replicated at different times with different library preparation protocols.

The CDR3 contains 14 residues, cysteine and phenylalanine counted. The entry retains the CDR3 DNA only, 42 bases that are in frame from base 1. Germline trimming amounts to 4 bases on V and 6 bases on J, with 9 as the count of junction bases outside the gene matches. Taken from the germline V gene, the CDR1 and CDR2 loops are SGHTA and FQGNSA. The method was 5' RACE. Sequencing took place on an Illumina HiSeq 2000. Template switching added a universal primer binding site, and the final cDNA carried a unique molecular identifier that allowed TCR cDNA molecules to be counted accurately. Specific primers in the conserved constant-segment region were used to synthesize first-strand cDNA for the TCR alpha and beta chains. To control for contamination, every cDNA library carried two barcodes: a SMART-Mk sample barcode plus Illumina barcodes. Two successive PCR steps introduced TruSeq adapter sequences along with Illumina sample barcodes. TCR alpha and beta cDNA libraries were sequenced on the Illumina HiSeq platform with custom primers. In the authors' own workflow: Raw reads were processed with MiGEC to extract unique molecular identifiers, and MiXCR was used to determine CDR3 positions. Recombination models were inferred per individual with the repgenHMM and IGoR tools using an EM algorithm. Shared clonotype analysis was performed with the tcR package in R, normalizing sharing by the product of cloneset sizes. To study raw recombination without the effects of thymic and clonal selection, out-of-frame nonproductive sequences were analyzed. In-frame beta chains were kept once TCRdb had trimmed the public reads at Q25 with fastp and called clones with MiXCR. Each entry is one CDR3 protein sequence, shown with its most common DNA and genes. TCRdb assigned the V and J calls; the authors' analysis was not used. The sample yields 700,000 or so distinct CDR3 sequences; 8% to 9% were counted once. The top ten clones comprise 0.75% to 1% of the sample.

Only healthy Caucasian donors were included. Three pairs of female monozygotic twins, all aged roughly 18 to 29 years, were included in the twin cohort. Peripheral blood mononuclear cells were the source from which RNA for the TCR libraries was isolated. Overall results and qualifications from the work: Because the same donors could not be followed over many years, conclusions were based on cross-sectional statistical analysis. Abundant cord blood beta clonotypes had fewer insertions, young adult naive repertoires showed a similar but weaker trend, and memory repertoires showed no such trend. Invariant T cells such as MAIT and iNKT could partly confound zero-insertion analyses, although diverse VJ usage argued against such confounding for most clonotypes. Out-of-frame TCR alpha sharing in monozygotic twins was systematically underestimated by recombination models, whereas sharing between unrelated individuals was in agreement with the recombination models. A weaker excess of twin sharing was found in beta out-of-frame sequences because the signal-to-noise ratio was lowered by fewer shared sequences. Compared with coincidental sharing between unrelated individuals, out-of-frame TCR alpha sequences shared between twins showed an excess of sequences with low generation probability.

The sample was also linked to a second study, of yellow fever vaccine responses in identical twins. The second study's authors report: The authors reported that the T cell response to vaccination in identical twins appeared partly convergent and partly personalized. In identical twins, the study followed T cell clones that responded to the vaccine with precision.

Sequenced material: PBMCs. Here the chain combines TRBV7-2 and TRBJ2-7; the junction holds 7 bases that match TRBD2. The TCR originated in a woman under 30 in good health. The CDR3 amino acid sequence is: CASSSGGFSAEQYF. The sequenced DNA: TGTGCCAGCAGCTCGGGGGGTTTTTCAGCCGAGCAGTACTTC.